Sequencing of this TCR beta chain was carried out in a study of blood T cells in healthy people across ages. Primed by a sample-barcoded 5' primer and a J-beta primer mix, a second PCR proceeded for about 7 to 11 cycles. In TCRdb, the 5' RACE reads were re-called with MiXCR into one record per CDR3 protein. Of hundreds of thousands of distinct CDR3 sequences in the sample, approximately 50% were seen once. This clonotype was obtained from a man aged 60-69 years in good health. Sequencing was done on a sample of blood.

The chain's CDR3 is CASSLRTNTDTQYF. The CDR3 nucleotides are TGTGCCAGCAGCCTTCGGACTAACACAGATACGCAGTATTTT. The rearrangement uses TRBV7-2 and TRBJ2-3; D might be TRBD2 (6 bases). V gave up 5 bases and J gave up 2 bases, with 11 bases separating them. There are 14 residues in the CDR3. CDR1 and CDR2 from the germline V gene are SGHTA and FQGNSA.